Listed below are T cell receptor beta chains from one sample, sequenced in a study of cytomegalovirus exposure and HLA in healthy donors. Profiled with immunoSEQ multiplex PCR; TCRdb holds only in-frame clones, not every one. The table includes approximately 300,000 clones, about four fifths detected once. Sequenced input: PBMCs. The receptors were gathered from a girl under 10 years old in good health and CMV-seronegative. Both conserved end residues are part of each CDR3. The D gene is left open where the match is weak. Not all rows give a size; the values are once, few, many and, for expanded clones, a class.

d_gene: .; len: 11; j_gene: TRBJ2-2; abundance: .; v_gene: TRBV2; CDR3aa: CASSYGGELFF; CDR3nt: TGTGCCAGCAGTTACGGCGGGGAGCTGTTTTTT
d_gene: .; len: 15; j_gene: TRBJ2-2; abundance: .; v_gene: TRBV10-1; CDR3aa: CASSENLLNTGELFF; CDR3nt: TGCGCCAGCAGTGAGAATCTCTTGAACACCGGGGAGCTGTTTTTT
d_gene: .; len: 15; j_gene: TRBJ1-5; abundance: .; v_gene: TRBV7-2; CDR3aa: CASSPSAGGNQPQHF; CDR3nt: TGTGCCAGCAGCCCCTCCGCGGGGGGTAATCAGCCCCAGCATTTT
d_gene: .; len: 16; j_gene: TRBJ2-5; abundance: few; v_gene: TRBV18; CDR3aa: CASSPQKTGQSETQYF; CDR3nt: TGTGCCAGCTCACCACAGAAAACAGGGCAGTCGGAGACCCAGTACTTC
d_gene: .; len: 10; j_gene: TRBJ1-1; abundance: .; v_gene: TRBV29-1; CDR3aa: CSLGGTEAFF; CDR3nt: TGCAGCCTTGGCGGAACTGAAGCTTTCTTT
d_gene: .; len: 15; j_gene: TRBJ2-7; abundance: .; v_gene: TRBV15; CDR3aa: CATSGLWAGHYEQYF; CDR3nt: TGTGCCACCAGCGGCCTCTGGGCGGGTCACTACGAGCAGTACTTC
d_gene: .; len: 17; j_gene: TRBJ2-1; abundance: .; v_gene: TRBV21-1; CDR3aa: CASSKVSGRARGNEQFF; CDR3nt: TGTGCCAGCAGCAAAGTAAGCGGGAGGGCCCGTGGCAATGAGCAGTTCTTC
d_gene: TRBD2; len: 15; j_gene: TRBJ2-3; abundance: .; v_gene: TRBV5-1; CDR3aa: CASSFSGGSTDTQYF; CDR3nt: TGCGCCAGCAGCTTTAGCGGGGGGTCCACAGATACGCAGTATTTT
d_gene: TRBD2; len: 16; j_gene: TRBJ2-3; abundance: .; v_gene: TRBV5-6; CDR3aa: CASSLEREASTDTQYF; CDR3nt: TGTGCCAGCAGCTTAGAGCGGGAGGCTAGCACAGATACGCAGTATTTT
d_gene: TRBD2; len: 16; j_gene: TRBJ2-2; abundance: .; v_gene: TRBV11-2; CDR3aa: CVSSSGLAVYTGELFF; CDR3nt: TGTGTCAGCAGCTCGGGACTAGCGGTTTACACCGGGGAGCTGTTTTTT
d_gene: TRBD1; len: 16; j_gene: TRBJ1-6; abundance: few; v_gene: TRBV7-9; CDR3aa: CASSPRDRGRISPLHF; CDR3nt: TGTGCCAGCAGTCCCAGGGACAGGGGGCGAATTTCACCCCTCCACTTT
d_gene: .; len: 19; j_gene: TRBJ2-1; abundance: .; v_gene: TRBV27; CDR3aa: CASSFDRWEREGIGNEQFF; CDR3nt: TGTGCCAGCAGTTTTGATCGATGGGAGAGGGAAGGTATAGGCAATGAGCAGTTCTTC
d_gene: .; len: 16; j_gene: TRBJ1-3; abundance: .; v_gene: TRBV30; CDR3aa: CAWRDMEGFSGNTIYF; CDR3nt: TGTGCCTGGAGGGATATGGAGGGATTCTCTGGAAACACCATATATTTT
d_gene: TRBD1; len: 16; j_gene: TRBJ1-4; abundance: .; v_gene: TRBV5-6; CDR3aa: CASSLDRGLGNEKLFF; CDR3nt: TGTGCCAGCAGCTTGGACAGGGGACTTGGTAATGAAAAACTGTTTTTT
d_gene: TRBD1; len: 14; j_gene: TRBJ1-6; abundance: few; v_gene: TRBV19; CDR3aa: CASSPGQGRSPLHF; CDR3nt: TGTGCCAGTAGCCCGGGACAGGGACGGTCACCCCTCCACTTT
d_gene: TRBD2; len: 15; j_gene: TRBJ2-1; abundance: .; v_gene: TRBV5-1; CDR3aa: CASSLWTSSSNEQFF; CDR3nt: TGCGCCAGCAGCCTATGGACTAGTAGCTCCAATGAGCAGTTCTTC
d_gene: .; len: 15; j_gene: TRBJ1-5; abundance: once; v_gene: TRBV28; CDR3aa: CASSGGGASNQPQHF; CDR3nt: TGTGCCAGCAGTGGGGGAGGGGCTAGCAATCAGCCCCAGCATTTT
d_gene: .; len: 12; j_gene: TRBJ1-2; abundance: .; v_gene: TRBV29-1; CDR3aa: CSVETRLYGYTF; CDR3nt: TGCAGCGTCGAGACAAGATTATATGGCTACACCTTC
d_gene: .; len: 18; j_gene: TRBJ2-4; abundance: few; v_gene: TRBV4-1; CDR3aa: CASSQEIRAPLAKNIQYF; CDR3nt: TGCGCCAGCAGCCAAGAAATTCGAGCGCCACTAGCCAAAAACATTCAGTACTTC
d_gene: TRBD1; len: 13; j_gene: TRBJ1-5; abundance: .; v_gene: TRBV6-6; CDR3aa: CASNDRGHQPQHF; CDR3nt: TGTGCCAGCAACGACAGGGGCCATCAGCCCCAGCATTTT
d_gene: .; len: 16; j_gene: TRBJ2-5; abundance: few; v_gene: TRBV19; CDR3aa: CASSIYSGNYEETQYF; CDR3nt: TGTGCCAGTAGTATCTATTCAGGGAATTACGAAGAGACCCAGTACTTC
d_gene: .; len: 13; j_gene: TRBJ2-7; abundance: .; v_gene: TRBV7-7; CDR3aa: CASSLGLADEQYF; CDR3nt: TGTGCCAGCAGCTTAGGGCTTGCGGACGAGCAGTACTTC
d_gene: .; len: 14; j_gene: TRBJ2-1; abundance: .; v_gene: TRBV28; CDR3aa: CASRRGGNGNEQFF; CDR3nt: TGTGCCAGCAGAAGAGGCGGGAACGGGAATGAGCAGTTCTTC